This T cell receptor beta chain originates from a study of blood T cell repertoires in COVID-19. Study overall: Some COVID-19 samples were acute and others convalescent; all came from the United States, Italy and Spain. Sample material is recorded as cDNA or gDNA derived from T cells, B-cell-depleted T cells, or PBMCs.

Germline CDR1 is MNHNS and CDR2 is SASEGT. This CDR3 has 15 amino acids. After removal of 1 base from V and 2 bases from J, the junction contained 3 bases not matched to a gene. Study processing details: Amplified reference gene primers provided the basis for estimating nucleated cell counts. Libraries were prepared by immunoSEQ multiplex PCR; TCRdb keeps only in-frame clonotypes and omits some of them. V and J calls and clone size are copied from that table; D and trimming were computed from the DNA. The profile shows 65,000 to 95,000 clones, around 88% of them singletons. Sample: peripheral blood. The V call is TRBV6-1, the J call TRBJ2-7, with 9 bases fitting TRBD1. This sequence originates from a man aged 25 to 40 with acute or convalescent COVID-19. Written as DNA, the CDR3 is TGTGCCAGCAGTGAAGGGGGGACAGGGCCCTACGAGCAGTACTTC. The encoded protein is CASSEGGTGPYEQYF.